The source of this TCR beta chain is a study of T cells in Graves' hyperthyroidism and ophthalmopathy. Germline loops: CDR1 LNHDA, CDR2 SQIVND (reference sequence). The CDR3 has 15 residues. V lost 5 bases and J lost 7, with 21 bases in between. Amplified regions were TCR beta CDR3 sequences from RNA transcripts. HTBI primers were employed in a first-round RT-PCR of the TCR CDR3. TCRdb re-called the multiplex PCR reads with MiXCR, one entry per CDR3 protein. The sample carries fewer than 800,000 distinct CDR3 sequences, 15% to 20% recorded once. The chain joins TRBV19 to TRBJ2-7; either TRBD1 or TRBD2 may fit D (5 bases each). The origin of this receptor is a man aged 18 to 29 with Graves' hyperthyroidism. Sequencing was carried out using blood. The CDR3 reads CASSPWVGIGGEQYF. The CDR3 DNA follows: TGTGCCAGTAGTCCCTGGGTAGGGATTGGGGGTGAGCAGTACTTC.